This entry is about one T cell receptor beta chain. The sample comes from a study of blood T cell repertoires in COVID-19. On the study more broadly: PBMCs, B-cell-depleted T cells, or T cells were the source of the cDNA or gDNA that made up the material.

V lost 8 bases, J lost 2 bases, and 15 bases lay in between. Germline values: CDR1 WSHSY, CDR2 SAAADI. The CDR3 runs to 14 residues. Those enrolled, adults aged roughly 18 to 89 years, came from 25 or so US areas. Recovery among Cohort 3 donors was established by two negative PCRs, clearance, or symptom resolution. Original processing notes: The assay estimated nucleated cells by amplifying reference gene primers. Here immunoSEQ multiplex PCR was the method, and the copy in TCRdb shows in-frame clones only, minus some. V, J and clone size derive from that table, while D and trimming were established from the DNA sequence. This table has over 250,000 clones, approximately 87% appearing once.

This sequence originates from a woman in her 30s who had recovered from COVID-19. Material for sequencing was PBMCs or T cells enriched from blood (not recorded which). The genes are TRBV10-2 and TRBJ2-5; no clear D gene. CDR3 nucleotide sequence: TGCGCCAGCCTTTCCTCGACTCGACAAGAGACCCAGTACTTC. Amino acid sequence: CASLSSTRQETQYF.